The present TCR beta chain was sequenced within a study of OX40 agonist ivuxolimab in advanced cancers. Sequencing was performed with immunoSEQ multiplex PCR; in TCRdb, only in-frame clones are kept and a portion is missing. The sample has 120,000 or so clones, approximately 89% seen once. This clone was seen only once. This CDR3 region has 15 residues. Germline CDR1 and CDR2: SGHRS and YFSETQ. V lost 4 bases to trimming and J lost 0 bases, with 13 bases between them. This TCR was recovered from an adult with an advanced solid tumor such as melanoma, head and neck, liver or kidney cancer. The rearrangement uses TRBV5-1 and TRBJ1-2, with D unclear. The starting material was CD4+ or CD8+ T cells sorted from blood, obtained in a trial of the OX40 agonist ivuxolimab. This CDR3 is CASSPRTAANYGYTF. The CDR3 bases are TGCGCCAGCAGCCCCAGGACCGCCGCTAACTATGGCTACACCTTC.